These T cell receptor beta chains were read from a single sample in a study of vaccination and CD4 T cells after COVID-19. These receptors have no identified antigens. Using its own MiXCR run on the PCR reads, TCRdb lists one record per CDR3 protein. The data hold around 10,000 distinct CDR3 sequences, with approximately 60% observed a single time. The sequencing input was CD4+ T cells from blood, cultured in vitro. The source is a human donor who had recovered from COVID-19. CDR3s include the opening cysteine and the closing phenylalanine or tryptophan.

>TRBJ2-1|TRBV7-7|13
CASSTDSYNEQFF
>TRBJ2-3|TRBV6-1|16
CASRDDRDYFTDTQYF
>TRBJ1-5|TRBV28|14
CASSLRGFNQPQHF
>TRBJ2-2|TRBV27|14
CASSFWGNTGELFF
>TRBJ2-7|TRBV11-2|15
CASSLEARGGTEQYF
>TRBJ1-2|TRBV7-9|16
CASTTGTGGANYGYTF
>TRBJ2-3|TRBV18|14
CASGRQGRSDTQYF
>TRBJ2-7|TRBV19|12
CASSPSGYEQYF
>TRBJ1-6|TRBV11-2|13
CASSLVPDSPLHF
>TRBJ2-1|TRBV6-1|15
CASSPGGVGDDEQFF
>TRBJ1-6|TRBV7-2|12
CASSLANSPLHF
>TRBJ1-1|TRBV10-3|15
CAISAMTGGNTEAFF
>TRBJ2-6|TRBV6-1|17
CASSYQGRYSGANVLTF
>TRBJ2-7|TRBV6-1|15
CASREAGLSLHEQYF
>TRBJ1-6|TRBV20-1|14
CSASGGRGNSPLHF
>TRBJ2-5|TRBV5-4|16
CASSGLAGVGGETQYF
>TRBJ2-5|TRBV7-6|12
CASSDRRETQYF
>TRBJ1-5|TRBV15|15
CATSREIQGNQPQHF
>TRBJ2-6|TRBV7-2|15
CASSLVTSGANVLTF
>TRBJ2-3|TRBV4-1|12
CASSQESGTQYF
>TRBJ1-1|TRBV20-1|13
CSASYTINTEAFF
>TRBJ1-4|TRBV7-2|14
CASSPGRGGGKLFF
>TRBJ1-2|TRBV4-1|13
CASSQVLGDGYTF
>TRBJ1-1|TRBV7-9|12
CASSLWATEAFF
>TRBJ1-5|TRBV19|16
CASSIAGTGLNQPQHF
>TRBJ2-5|TRBV2|14
CASSEGSYQETQYF
>TRBJ1-5|TRBV6-2/TRBV6-3|17
CASSPHAEGTYNQPQHF
>TRBJ1-1|TRBV20-1|17
CSAKGSGQGARGTEAFF
>TRBJ2-7|TRBV28|18
CASSSMGGLAGGVYEQYF
>TRBJ2-7|TRBV11-2|12
CASSFAHYEQYF
>TRBJ2-5|TRBV5-4|13
CASSLGVWETQYF
>TRBJ2-2|TRBV6-5|16
CASSSRTGLNTGELFF
>TRBJ2-3|TRBV24-1|14
CATSDRVQGDTQYF
>TRBJ1-5|TRBV5-1|13
CASSNGVDQPQHF
>TRBJ2-5|TRBV20-1|12
CSASSVRETQYF